This T cell receptor beta chain was recovered during a study of glioma-infiltrating T cells. Study-wide background: Glioma patients had dexamethasone for six or fewer days before surgery.

Germline V CDR1 and CDR2: MNHEY, SMNVEV (reference sequence). The CDR3 has 16 residues. Germline trimming cut 3 bases from V and 9 bases from J; bases unmatched to any gene: 12. The iRepertoire nested amplicon-rescue multiplex PCR amplified TCR alpha and beta CDR3s from RNA. Input was 100-400 ng of tissue mRNA or PBMC total RNA. MiXCR, run by TCRdb on the multiplex PCR reads, gives a single entry per CDR3 protein. The sample has about 380,000 distinct CDR3 sequences, 41% seen once. Comments on this clonotype: The antigen remains unidentified.

Broader study findings: Above-expected tissue-blood divergence occurred in all gliomas, most in low-grade ones. A blood CDR3 motif signature was depleted in highly divergent patients.

Sequenced: glioma tissue, nonneoplastic brain tissue, or PBMCs (not recorded which). The V call is TRBV27, the J call TRBJ2-1; 9 bases map to TRBD2. The TCR sequence derives from a human donor with low-grade glioma or glioblastoma, undergoing nonglioma brain surgery, or in good health (not recorded which). The CDR3 region is CASSFLSASGNAEQFF. The CDR3 nucleotides are TGTGCCAGCAGTTTCCTAAGTGCTAGCGGGAATGCTGAGCAGTTCTTC.